This T cell receptor beta chain was retrieved from a study of T-cell memory formation after mild COVID-19. TCRdb re-called the 5' RACE reads through MiXCR, storing one row per CDR3 protein. The sample records roughly 300,000 distinct CDR3 sequences, 7% to 10% being singletons. Trimming took 6 bases from V and 2 from J, leaving 16 bases between them. Germline V CDR1 and CDR2: SQVTM, ANQGSEA. The CDR3 runs 14 residues. This clonotype came up a few times. This clonotype originated in a man between 18 and 29 years old who had mild COVID-19 (a few samples of this study predate the infection). Cell type and time point are not known. The sample comprised PBMCs or a T cell subset sorted from them (not recorded which). This chain connects TRBV29-1 to TRBJ1-1; D remains ambiguous. The CDR3 DNA follows: TGCAGCGTCAATCTAGATTGGAGTAACACTGAAGCTTTCTTT. It yields the protein CSVNLDWSNTEAFF.